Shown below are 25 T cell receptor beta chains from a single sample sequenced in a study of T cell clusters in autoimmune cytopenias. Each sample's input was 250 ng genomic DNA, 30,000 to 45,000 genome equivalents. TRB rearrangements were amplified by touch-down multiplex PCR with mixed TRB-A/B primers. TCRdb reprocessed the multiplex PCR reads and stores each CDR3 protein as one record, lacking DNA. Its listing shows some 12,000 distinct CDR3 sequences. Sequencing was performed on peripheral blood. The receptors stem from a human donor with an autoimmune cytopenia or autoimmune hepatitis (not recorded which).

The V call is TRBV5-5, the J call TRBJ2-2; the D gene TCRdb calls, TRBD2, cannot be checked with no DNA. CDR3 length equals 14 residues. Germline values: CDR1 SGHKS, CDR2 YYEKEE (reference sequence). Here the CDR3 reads CASSSGTNTGELFF.

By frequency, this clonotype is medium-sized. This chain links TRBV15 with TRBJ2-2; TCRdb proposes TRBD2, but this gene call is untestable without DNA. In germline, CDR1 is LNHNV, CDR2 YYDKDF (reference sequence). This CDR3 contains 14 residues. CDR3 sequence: CATSRRGRPGELFF.

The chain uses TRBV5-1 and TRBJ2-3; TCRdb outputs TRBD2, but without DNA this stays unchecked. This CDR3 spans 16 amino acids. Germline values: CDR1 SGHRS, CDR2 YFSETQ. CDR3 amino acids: CASSLVGRRGTDTQYF.

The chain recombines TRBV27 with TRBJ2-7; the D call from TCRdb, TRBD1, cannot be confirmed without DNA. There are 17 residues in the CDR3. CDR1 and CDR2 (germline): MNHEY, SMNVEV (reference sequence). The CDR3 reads CASSSAKGTISSYEQYF.

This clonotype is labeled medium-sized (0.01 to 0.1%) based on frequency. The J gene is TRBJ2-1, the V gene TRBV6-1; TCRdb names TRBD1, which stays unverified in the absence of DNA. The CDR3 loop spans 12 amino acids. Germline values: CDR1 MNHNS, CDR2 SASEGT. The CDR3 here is CASSKAGNEQFF.

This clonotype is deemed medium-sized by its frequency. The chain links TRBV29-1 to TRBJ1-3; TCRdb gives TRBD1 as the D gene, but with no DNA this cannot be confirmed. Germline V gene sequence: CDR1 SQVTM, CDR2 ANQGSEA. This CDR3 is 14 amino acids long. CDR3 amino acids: CSVMTGSLENTIYF.

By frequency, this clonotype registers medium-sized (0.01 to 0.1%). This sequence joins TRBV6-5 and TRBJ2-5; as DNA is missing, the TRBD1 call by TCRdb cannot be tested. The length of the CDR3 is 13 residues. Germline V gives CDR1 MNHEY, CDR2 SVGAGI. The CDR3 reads CASTELGGETQYF.

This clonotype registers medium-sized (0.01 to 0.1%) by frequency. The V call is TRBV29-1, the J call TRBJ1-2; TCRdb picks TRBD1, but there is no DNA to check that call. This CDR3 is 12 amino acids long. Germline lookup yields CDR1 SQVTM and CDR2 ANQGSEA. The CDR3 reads CSVGTGVYGYTF.

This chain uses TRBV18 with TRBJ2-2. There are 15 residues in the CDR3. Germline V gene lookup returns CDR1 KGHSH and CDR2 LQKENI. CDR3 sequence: CASSPQGEVTGELFF.

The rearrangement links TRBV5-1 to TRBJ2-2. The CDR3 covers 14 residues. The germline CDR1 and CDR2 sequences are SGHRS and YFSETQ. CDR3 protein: CASSSPLRTGELFF. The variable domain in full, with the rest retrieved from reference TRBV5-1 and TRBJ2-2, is KAGVTQTPRYLIKTRGQQVTLSCSPISGHRSVSWYQQTPGQGLQFLFEYFSETQRNKGNFPGRFSGRQFSNSRSEMNVSTLELGDSALYLCASSSPLRTGELFFGEGSRLTVL.

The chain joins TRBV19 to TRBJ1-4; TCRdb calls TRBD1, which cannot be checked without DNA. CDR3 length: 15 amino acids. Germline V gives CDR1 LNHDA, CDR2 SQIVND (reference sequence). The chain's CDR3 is CASSRGAPTNEKLFF.

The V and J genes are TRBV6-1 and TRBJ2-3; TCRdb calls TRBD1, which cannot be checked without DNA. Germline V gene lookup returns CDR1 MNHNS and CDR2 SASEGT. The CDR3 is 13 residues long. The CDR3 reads CASSWQGTDTQYF.

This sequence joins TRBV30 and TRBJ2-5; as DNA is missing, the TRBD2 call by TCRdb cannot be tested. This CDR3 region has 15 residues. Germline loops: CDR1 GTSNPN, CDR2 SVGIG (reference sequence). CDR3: CAWNPREREGETQYF.

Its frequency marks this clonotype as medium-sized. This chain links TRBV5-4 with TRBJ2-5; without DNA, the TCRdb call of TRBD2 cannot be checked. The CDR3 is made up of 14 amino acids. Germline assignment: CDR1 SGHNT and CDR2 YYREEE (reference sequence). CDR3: CASSTEALKETQYF.

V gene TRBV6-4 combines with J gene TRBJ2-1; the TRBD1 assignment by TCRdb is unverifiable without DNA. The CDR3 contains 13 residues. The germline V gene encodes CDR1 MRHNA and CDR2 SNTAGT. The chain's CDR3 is CASSGEGGSEQFF.

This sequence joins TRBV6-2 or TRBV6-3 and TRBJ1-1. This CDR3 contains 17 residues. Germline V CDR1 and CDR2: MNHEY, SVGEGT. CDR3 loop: CASGKLGPTFMNTEAFF.

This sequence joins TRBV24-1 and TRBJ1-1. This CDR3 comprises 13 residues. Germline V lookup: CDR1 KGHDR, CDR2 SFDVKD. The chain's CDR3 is CATIWGMDTEAFF.

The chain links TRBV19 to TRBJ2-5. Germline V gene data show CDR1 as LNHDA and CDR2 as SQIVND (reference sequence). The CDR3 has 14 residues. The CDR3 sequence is CASSTRTDEETQYF.

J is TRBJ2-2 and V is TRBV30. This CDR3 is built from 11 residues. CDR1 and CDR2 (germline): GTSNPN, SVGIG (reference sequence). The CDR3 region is CAWSAGGELFF.

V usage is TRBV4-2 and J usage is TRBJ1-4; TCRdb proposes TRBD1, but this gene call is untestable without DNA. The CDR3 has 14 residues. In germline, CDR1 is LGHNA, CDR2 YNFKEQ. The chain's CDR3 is CASRTGTGWEKLFF.

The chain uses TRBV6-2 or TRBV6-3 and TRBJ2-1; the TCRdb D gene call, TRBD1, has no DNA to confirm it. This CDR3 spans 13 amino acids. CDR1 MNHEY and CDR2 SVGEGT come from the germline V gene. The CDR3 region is CASSRQGANEQFF.

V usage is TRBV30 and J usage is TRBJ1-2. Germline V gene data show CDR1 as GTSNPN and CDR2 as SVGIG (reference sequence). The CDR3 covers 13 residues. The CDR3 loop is CAWSLGSDYGYTF.

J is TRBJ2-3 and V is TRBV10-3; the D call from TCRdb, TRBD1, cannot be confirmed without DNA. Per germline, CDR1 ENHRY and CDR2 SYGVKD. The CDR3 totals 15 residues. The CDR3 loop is CAIPQVPGGTDTQYF.

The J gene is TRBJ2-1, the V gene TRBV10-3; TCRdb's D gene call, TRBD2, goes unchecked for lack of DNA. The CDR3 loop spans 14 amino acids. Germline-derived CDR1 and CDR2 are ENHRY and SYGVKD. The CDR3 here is CANSDSSSYNEQFF.

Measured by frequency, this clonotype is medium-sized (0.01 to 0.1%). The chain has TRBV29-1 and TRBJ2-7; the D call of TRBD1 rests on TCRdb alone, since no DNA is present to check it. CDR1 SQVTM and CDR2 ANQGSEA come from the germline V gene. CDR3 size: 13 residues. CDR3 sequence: CSVAAPPVYEQYF.